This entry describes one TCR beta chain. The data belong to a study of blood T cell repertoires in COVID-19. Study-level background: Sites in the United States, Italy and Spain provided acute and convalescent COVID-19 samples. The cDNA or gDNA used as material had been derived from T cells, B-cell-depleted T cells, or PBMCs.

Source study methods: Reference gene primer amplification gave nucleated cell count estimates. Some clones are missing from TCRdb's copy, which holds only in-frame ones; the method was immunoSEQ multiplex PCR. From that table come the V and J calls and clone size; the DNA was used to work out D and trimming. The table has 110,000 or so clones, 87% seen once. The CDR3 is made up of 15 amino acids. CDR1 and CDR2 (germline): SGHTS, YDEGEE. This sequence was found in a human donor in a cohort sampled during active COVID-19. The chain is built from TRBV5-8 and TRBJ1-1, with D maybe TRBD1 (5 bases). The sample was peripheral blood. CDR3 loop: CASYPLRGVNTEAFF. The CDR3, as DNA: TGTGCTTCATACCCGTTGCGGGGGGTGAACACTGAAGCTTTCTTT. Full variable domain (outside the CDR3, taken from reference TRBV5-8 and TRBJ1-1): EAGVTQSPTHLIKTRGQQATLRCSPISGHTSVYWYQQALGLGLQFLLWYDEGEERNRGNFPPRFSGRQFPNYSSELNVNALELEDSALYLCASYPLRGVNTEAFFGQGTRLTVV.